The clone carrying this T cell receptor (beta chain) was counted at least ten times. A J-beta primer mix and a sample-barcoded 5' primer were used in a second PCR of roughly 6 to 11 cycles. In TCRdb, the 5' RACE reads were re-called with MiXCR into one record per CDR3 protein. The profile shows about 730,000 distinct CDR3 sequences, about 40% of them singletons. The source of the sample is a study of blood T cells in healthy people across ages. Germline CDR1 and CDR2: SQVTM and ANQGSEA. Trimming cost V 7 bases and J 4 bases; bases outside gene matches: 2. This CDR3 has 14 amino acids. This chain links TRBV29-1 with TRBJ2-1; TRBD2 matches 15 bases. Sequenced input: blood. The TCR sequence derives from a woman aged 60-75 years in good health. The CDR3 sequence: CSAGTSGGYNEQFF. For the CDR3, the DNA is TGCAGCGCCGGGACTAGCGGGGGGTACAATGAGCAGTTCTTC.